Listed below are T cell receptor beta chains from one sample, sequenced in a study of T cells in Graves' hyperthyroidism and ophthalmopathy. Via MiXCR, TCRdb re-called the multiplex PCR reads, giving one row per CDR3 protein. The profile covers about 200,000 distinct CDR3 sequences, with around a sixth appearing a single time and roughly 50% taken by the ten largest. Sequenced input: blood. The receptors were sampled from a woman aged 45 to 65 with Graves' hyperthyroidism. The CDR3 runs from the conserved cysteine through the conserved F or W. D genes are given only for firm matches. The size entry is marked missing in some rows and otherwise reads once, few, many or a size class.

TGTGCCAGCAGCCCGGTAGGGGTTCAGCCCCAGCATTTT,CASSPVGVQPQHF,TRBV12-3/TRBV12-4,TRBJ1-5,many,NA
TGTGCCAGCAGCCGAGGACTCCTCAATCAGCCCCAGCATTTT,CASSRGLLNQPQHF,TRBV5-8,TRBJ1-5,NA,NA
TGTGCCAGTAGTTCGGGGGCCGGGAGTACTGAAGCTTTCTTT,CASSSGAGSTEAFF,TRBV19,TRBJ1-1,NA,NA
TGTGCCAGCAGCACCCAGGGGGGATCCACAGATACGCAGTATTTT,CASSTQGGSTDTQYF,TRBV7-3,TRBJ2-3,many,NA
TGTGCCTGGACCTGGGACGGGTGGCGTTCACCCCTCCACTTT,CAWTWDGWRSPLHF,TRBV30,TRBJ1-6,few,NA
TGCGCCAGCAGTGTTGGCAGCGCGGGACTAGCGGGAGTGGATACGCAGTATTTT,CASSVGSAGLAGVDTQYF,TRBV10-1,TRBJ2-3,many,TRBD2
TGTGCCAGCAGTGAATACAGGGGGATTTCACCCCTCCACTTT,CASSEYRGISPLHF,TRBV6-4,TRBJ1-6,NA,TRBD1
TGTGCCAGCAGTATCCGGACTAGCGGGAGAGGAGTTTTCAATCTCGAGCAGTACTTC,CASSIRTSGRGVFNLEQYF,TRBV12-3/TRBV12-4,TRBJ2-7,many,TRBD2
TGTGCCAGCAGCCCGGACAGGTGGTCCTACGAGCAGTACTTC,CASSPDRWSYEQYF,TRBV13,TRBJ2-7,NA,TRBD1
TGTGCCAGCAGCATTGGGACAGCAGATAAGTATGGCTACACCTTC,CASSIGTADKYGYTF,TRBV7-9,TRBJ1-2,NA,TRBD1
TGTGCCAGCAGTTACTCTGACAGGATAGGGCAGGAAGCTTTCTTT,CASSYSDRIGQEAFF,TRBV6-6,TRBJ1-1,many,NA
TGTGCCAGCAGTAACAACTACGAGCAGTACTTC,CASSNNYEQYF,TRBV27,TRBJ2-7,many,NA
TGTGCCAGCAGTGAAAGCAGCCAAGGGGAAAAACTGTTTTTT,CASSESSQGEKLFF,TRBV6-1,TRBJ1-4,many,NA
TGTGCCACCAGCAGAGATCAAGGGGCGGGTGATCAGCCCCAGCATTTT,CATSRDQGAGDQPQHF,TRBV15,TRBJ1-5,few,NA
TGTGCCATAACCAACGTCGGGGGCGCGGGTGGAAACACCATATATTTT,CAITNVGGAGGNTIYF,TRBV10-3,TRBJ1-3,NA,NA
TGTGCCTGGGGCCCGGGGGGTGAGCAGTTCTTC,CAWGPGGEQFF,TRBV30,TRBJ2-1,many,TRBD2
TGTGCCAGCAGTCCAAAAGCGGGAGTCACCTACAATGAGCAGTTCTTC,CASSPKAGVTYNEQFF,TRBV12-3/TRBV12-4,TRBJ2-1,NA,TRBD2
TGTGCCAGCAGTTTGAGTGTCGGGGGCATTAACATTCAGTACTTC,CASSLSVGGINIQYF,TRBV28,TRBJ2-4,NA,NA
TGCGCCAGCAGTCAGGGAACGGGAGCGAACACCGGGGAGCTGTTTTTT,CASSQGTGANTGELFF,TRBV5-1,TRBJ2-2,few,NA
TGTGCCAGCAGTGAATACCAGGGTAGCTCCTACGAGCAGTACTTC,CASSEYQGSSYEQYF,TRBV6-1,TRBJ2-7,many,NA
TGTGCCTGGAGTGGGACAGGGGGAGGCGAAGCTTTCTTT,CAWSGTGGGEAFF,TRBV30,TRBJ1-1,many,TRBD1
TGTGCCAGCAGTGAATTACGGAAGGAGACCCAGTACTTC,CASSELRKETQYF,TRBV6-1,TRBJ2-5,NA,NA
TGTGCCACCAGCAATGATGGGACAGGGACAGAAAAACTGTTTTTT,CATSNDGTGTEKLFF,TRBV15,TRBJ1-4,NA,TRBD1
TGTGCCAGCAGCCTAACACGACAGGTATCCAGCACCGGGGAGCTGTTTTTT,CASSLTRQVSSTGELFF,TRBV7-6,TRBJ2-2,NA,NA
TGCAGTGCTAGACGGGCTGACGGTAGGGAGACCCAGTACTTC,CSARRADGRETQYF,TRBV20-1,TRBJ2-5,many,NA
TGTGCCAGCAGTCCAGGACAGGGAATTTCGAACACTGAAGCTTTCTTT,CASSPGQGISNTEAFF,TRBV12-3/TRBV12-4,TRBJ1-1,many,TRBD1
TGTGCCACCTGTGATTTGCGTTCGGGAGGTCCAAATGAGCAGTTCTTC,CATCDLRSGGPNEQFF,TRBV24-1,TRBJ2-1,NA,TRBD2
TGTGCCACCAGTCGAGGAGCGGGGTGGGGGCCGGACCAAGAGACCCAGTACTTC,CATSRGAGWGPDQETQYF,TRBV24-1,TRBJ2-5,few,NA
TGTGCCAGCAGTTCCCTGGGACACCCGAATGAAAAACTGTTTTTT,CASSSLGHPNEKLFF,TRBV12-3/TRBV12-4,TRBJ1-4,once,NA
TGTGCCAGCAGCCTGTCGAGCTCCTACAATGAGCAGTTCTTC,CASSLSSSYNEQFF,TRBV7-3,TRBJ2-1,many,NA
TGTGCCAGCAGCTTGGGGGCGGGCAGGGTCAGAGAGACCCAGTACTTC,CASSLGAGRVRETQYF,TRBV7-2,TRBJ2-5,many,NA
TGTGCCAGCAGCTTAGATCTGGGAACCTACGAGCAGTACTTC,CASSLDLGTYEQYF,TRBV11-2,TRBJ2-7,many,NA
TGTGCCAGCAGCTTAAGGGGGTTTGAAGAGACCCAGTACTTC,CASSLRGFEETQYF,TRBV7-2,TRBJ2-5,NA,NA
TGTGCCAGCTCAACTGTCGAGAACACTGAAGCTTTCTTT,CASSTVENTEAFF,TRBV18,TRBJ1-1,NA,NA
TGTGCCAGCAGTTATCGCGAGAGTTCCTACGAGCAGTACTTC,CASSYRESSYEQYF,TRBV12-3/TRBV12-4,TRBJ2-7,many,NA
TGTGCCATCAGTGTTACAAGCTCCTACGAGCAGTACTTC,CAISVTSSYEQYF,TRBV10-3,TRBJ2-7,many,NA
TGTGCCAGCTCCGGGACAGCCATCTCGGGGGCCTACGAGCAGTACTTC,CASSGTAISGAYEQYF,TRBV19,TRBJ2-7,NA,NA
TGTGCCTGGAACTTGAGGGGGCGCGGTACGCAGTATTTT,CAWNLRGRGTQYF,TRBV30,TRBJ2-3,NA,TRBD1
TGTGCCAGCAGCTCCCCCTGGCACCCCGTCCTGACTTTC,CASSSPWHPVLTF,TRBV5-4,TRBJ2-6,NA,NA
TGTGCCAGCAGCTTACTAGCGGGAGGGTACAATGAGCAGTTCTTC,CASSLLAGGYNEQFF,TRBV7-3,TRBJ2-1,many,TRBD2
TGTGCCAGCAGCTTACGACTAGCGGCCGGGGAGCTGTTTTTT,CASSLRLAAGELFF,TRBV11-2,TRBJ2-2,many,TRBD2
TGCGCCAGCAGCCAAGGGGTCGGTTACGAGCAGTACTTC,CASSQGVGYEQYF,TRBV4-1,TRBJ2-7,many,NA
TGTGCCAGCAGCCAAGATAAGTGGGCAGGGAAGGGTGAGCAGTTCTTC,CASSQDKWAGKGEQFF,TRBV14,TRBJ2-1,NA,NA
TGTGCCAGCAGTTCCGGGAGCCCCACAGATACGCAGTATTTT,CASSSGSPTDTQYF,TRBV5-6,TRBJ2-3,NA,NA